One sample yielded the 14 T cell receptor beta chains listed below, sequenced in a study of blood T cell repertoires in COVID-19. This table comes from immunoSEQ multiplex PCR, and its TCRdb copy is limited to in-frame clones, with some not included. The top ten clones hold 6.5% to 8.5% of a sample with about 58,000 clones, about nine tenths of them seen once. Sequencing input: peripheral blood. The receptors here all came from a woman aged 70-85 years with active COVID-19.

CDR3 DNA: TGCAGCGTGGGATCCGGGACAGGGGACGAAAAACTGTTTTTT. Its translation: CSVGSGTGDEKLFF. This chain uses TRBV29-1 with TRBJ1-4, with 10 bases lining up with TRBD1. Germline CDR1 SQVTM, CDR2 ANQGSEA. CDR3 length: 14 residues. V shed 6 bases, J shed 8 bases, and the junction held 9 bases outside the gene matches.

This sequence joins TRBV5-1 and TRBJ1-2; D is possibly TRBD1 (6 bases). Trimming removed 3 bases at V and 4 bases at J, with 10 bases between. Germline V gene data show CDR1 as SGHRS and CDR2 as YFSETQ. This CDR3 spans 13 amino acids. CDR3 residues: CASSSDSFYGYTF. CDR3 in DNA: TGCGCCAGCAGCTCGGACAGTTTCTATGGCTACACCTTC. Full variable domain (outside the CDR3, taken from reference TRBV5-1 and TRBJ1-2): KAGVTQTPRYLIKTRGQQVTLSCSPISGHRSVSWYQQTPGQGLQFLFEYFSETQRNKGNFPGRFSGRQFSNSRSEMNVSTLELGDSALYLCASSSDSFYGYTFGSGTRLTVV.

This chain joins TRBV11-2 and TRBJ2-2; 7 bases fit TRBD2. CDR3 length: 14 amino acids. V shed 4 bases, J shed 5 bases, and the junction held 4 bases outside the gene matches. Germline V gives CDR1 SGHAT, CDR2 FQNNGV. CDR3 loop: CASSSIGGTGELFF. The CDR3 nucleotides are TGTGCCAGCAGCTCCATCGGGGGGACCGGGGAGCTGTTTTTT. The full variable domain, with the rest looked up from reference TRBV11-2 and TRBJ2-2, is EAGVAQSPRYKIIEKRQSVAFWCNPISGHATLYWYQQILGQGPKLLIQFQNNGVVDDSQLPKDRFSAERLKGVDSTLKIQPAKLEDSAVYLCASSSIGGTGELFFGEGSRLTVL.

V usage is TRBV9 and J usage is TRBJ1-2; weak D call: TRBD1 (6 bases). Per the germline V gene, CDR1 is SGDLS and CDR2 is YYNGEE. The length of the CDR3 is 13 residues. Trimming cost V 1 base and J 8 bases, with 12 bases left between them. The CDR3 region has the DNA TGTGCCAGCAGCGTAATCAGGGGCGGGGGCTACACCTTC. Amino acid sequence: CASSVIRGGGYTF.

This clone was recorded a few times. The chain employs TRBV30 and TRBJ1-6; D ambiguous. Germline V CDR1 and CDR2: GTSNPN, SVGIG (reference sequence). This CDR3 spans 15 amino acids. V lost 0 bases and J lost 10, with 16 bases in between. The CDR3 DNA reads TGTGCCTGGAGTGTTAGCAGCGGTAGGCGGTCACCCCTCCACTTT. Protein product: CAWSVSSGRRSPLHF.

This chain connects TRBV24-1 to TRBJ2-1, with TRBD2 matching 7 bases. Trimming removed 6 bases from V and 2 bases from J; junction bases left unmatched: 6. This CDR3 contains 15 residues. Germline loops: CDR1 KGHDR, CDR2 SFDVKD. DNA for the CDR3: TGTGCCACCAGTAGGAGCGGGAATACCTACAATGAGCAGTTCTTC. Amino acids: CATSRSGNTYNEQFF.

The rearrangement uses TRBV16 and TRBJ1-1; 10 bases line up with TRBD1. Germline CDR1 reads KGHSY; CDR2 reads FQNENV. Trimming at V came to 4 bases and at J to 11 bases, leaving 16 bases not matched to a gene. This CDR3 spans 16 amino acids. The CDR3 bases are TGTGCCAGCAGCCCTCGGGGACAGGGGATCGCCCGACAGGCTTTCTTT. Its translation is CASSPRGQGIARQAFF.

The rearrangement joins TRBV27 to TRBJ1-3; 7 positions agree with TRBD1. The V segment lost 4 bases and the J segment 3 bases; nucleotides outside the gene matches: 12. CDR1 is MNHEY, CDR2 SMNVEV, per germline (reference sequence). This CDR3 comprises 17 residues. CDR3 amino acids: CASSSTRQGDFGNTIYF. In nucleotides, the CDR3 is TGTGCCAGCAGTTCCACGCGACAGGGTGATTTTGGAAACACCATATATTTT.

The rearrangement uses TRBV2 and TRBJ2-7; TRBD2 aligns across 7 bases. The CDR3 sequence is 15 residues long. Trimming at V came to 10 bases and at J to 0 bases, leaving 12 bases not matched to a gene. CDR1 and CDR2 (germline): SNHLY, FYNNEI. The CDR3 DNA follows: TGTGCCAAGCAACCCCGGGGAGGGAGCTCCTACGAGCAGTACTTC. It translates to CAKQPRGGSSYEQYF.

Here the CDR3 reads CASSIGQASGEQYF. The CDR3 bases are TGTGCCAGCAGCATCGGACAGGCTTCGGGAGAGCAGTACTTC. The J gene is TRBJ2-7, the V gene TRBV11-3; 7 bases are a match to TRBD1. The CDR3 spans 14 residues. With 5 bases clipped from V and 7 bases from J, the junction kept 11 bases outside the gene matches. CDR1 is SGHNT, CDR2 YENEEA, per germline.

The chain recombines TRBV10-3 with TRBJ2-1; 11 bases agree with TRBD1. The V gene end was trimmed by 8 bases and the J gene end by 9 bases; junction bases not matched to a gene: 9. CDR1 and CDR2 (germline): ENHRY, SYGVKD. The CDR3 runs 14 residues. CDR3 region: CAIAKDRGLGEQFF. The CDR3 DNA reads as TGTGCCATCGCTAAGGACAGGGGGCTCGGTGAGCAGTTCTTC.

The chain carries TRBV19 and TRBJ1-3; possibly TRBD1 for D (6 bases). The CDR3 consists of 14 residues. V was clipped by 7 bases and J by 2 bases, with 12 bases between them. Germline CDR1 LNHDA, CDR2 SQIVND (reference sequence). CDR3 bases: TGTGCCAGTACCATAGGGGGAGCTGGAAACACCATATATTTT. Its translation is CASTIGGAGNTIYF.

V usage is TRBV7-3 and J usage is TRBJ2-6; 7 bases align to TRBD2. This CDR3 has 15 amino acids. Looked up from germline, CDR1 is SGHTA and CDR2 is FQGTGA. The trim removed 5 bases at V and 4 bases at J, leaving 5 bases unmatched. The CDR3 DNA reads as TGTGCCAGCAGCCGGGGAGGGGCCGGGGCCAACGTCCTGACTTTC. This codes for CASSRGGAGANVLTF.

The chain joins TRBV13 to TRBJ2-7; 9 bases match TRBD1. The CDR3 length is 14 residues. V shed 6 bases and J 3 bases; nucleotides not matched to a gene: 6. Per germline, CDR1 PRHDT and CDR2 FYEKMQ (reference sequence). The CDR3, as DNA: TGTGCCAGCAGAAGACCGGGACAGGGCTACGAGCAGTACTTC. This sequence encodes CASRRPGQGYEQYF. The full variable domain, its missing parts supplied by reference TRBV13 and TRBJ2-7, is AAGVIQSPRHLIKEKRETATLKCYPIPRHDTVYWYQQGPGQDPQFLISFYEKMQSDKGSIPDRFSAQQFSDYHSELNMSSLELGDSALYFCASRRPGQGYEQYFGPGTRLTVT.